These T cell receptor beta chains were read from a single sample in a study of identical twins. TCRdb independently ran MiXCR on the 5' RACE reads; one entry per CDR3 protein. The profile shows about 100,000 distinct CDR3 sequences, about 5.6% of them singletons. The specimen was memory T cells sorted from blood. Receptors were obtained from a woman aged 45-59 years in good health. The CDR3 runs from the conserved cysteine through the conserved F or W. A D gene is named only where the DNA matches it firmly. Rows may omit the clone size; those that give it use once, few, many or a size class.

V	size	J	D	CDR3	DNA
TRBV5-1	many	TRBJ2-5	.	CASSSLAQETQYF	TGCGCCAGCAGTTCGCTGGCACAAGAGACCCAGTACTTC
TRBV14	many	TRBJ1-1	.	CASSQFMGREAFF	TGTGCCAGCAGCCAATTTATGGGGCGCGAAGCTTTCTTT
TRBV12-3/TRBV12-4	many	TRBJ2-2	.	CASSRRGELFF	TGTGCCAGCAGTCGCCGGGGGGAGCTGTTTTTT
TRBV19	few	TRBJ2-2	.	CATSQRLNTGELFF	TGTGCCACCTCTCAGCGGCTGAACACCGGGGAGCTGTTTTTT
TRBV20-1	few	TRBJ2-5	.	CSAPLPGLKETQYF	TGCAGTGCTCCACTACCGGGACTCAAAGAGACCCAGTACTTC
TRBV5-4	many	TRBJ2-1	.	CASSAGRFVHNEQFF	TGTGCCAGCAGCGCCGGCCGGTTTGTGCACAATGAGCAGTTCTTC
TRBV11-2	many	TRBJ2-3	.	CASSLQEPVDTQYF	TGTGCCAGCAGCTTACAGGAGCCCGTAGATACGCAGTATTTT
TRBV29-1	many	TRBJ1-2	.	CSVEGWAAGGYTF	TGCAGCGTTGAAGGGTGGGCAGCTGGAGGCTACACCTTC
TRBV19	many	TRBJ2-3	TRBD2	CASSVLAGSHSTDTQYF	TGTGCCAGTAGTGTACTAGCGGGAAGCCATAGCACAGATACGCAGTATTTT
TRBV11-2	few	TRBJ2-5	TRBD1	CASSLDPGQGAPQYF	TGTGCCAGCAGCTTAGACCCGGGACAGGGGGCCCCTCAGTACTTC
TRBV9	many	TRBJ2-3	.	CASSHTDTQYF	TGTGCCAGCAGCCACACAGATACGCAGTATTTT
TRBV9	few	TRBJ2-1	TRBD2	CASSAGGAGGPTQFF	TGTGCCAGCAGCGCTGGAGGAGCGGGAGGGCCTACGCAGTTCTTC
TRBV7-9	many	TRBJ2-4	.	CASSLLGNIQYF	TGTGCCAGCAGCTTACTCGGGAACATTCAGTACTTC
TRBV29-1	many	TRBJ2-3	TRBD2	CSVEGTSGRRTTTDTQYF	TGCAGCGTTGAAGGGACTAGCGGGAGACGAACCACCACAGATACGCAGTATTTT
TRBV30	few	TRBJ1-1	.	CAWSAPGLGANTEAFF	TGTGCCTGGAGTGCCCCGGGGCTCGGGGCGAACACTGAAGCTTTCTTT
TRBV6-5	few	TRBJ1-2	.	CASSYPLGHGYTF	TGTGCCAGCAGTTACCCCCTCGGACATGGCTACACCTTC
TRBV6-1	many	TRBJ2-1	TRBD2	CASCTSGRVGKQFF	TGTGCCAGCTGCACTAGCGGGAGGGTCGGGAAGCAGTTCTTC
TRBV12-3/TRBV12-4	many	TRBJ2-2	.	CASSLTANPTGELFF	TGTGCCAGCAGTTTAACAGCCAATCCGACCGGGGAGCTGTTTTTT
TRBV27	few	TRBJ2-3	.	CATADNFGTDTQYF	TGTGCCACCGCGGACAACTTCGGCACAGATACGCAGTATTTT
TRBV20-1	many	TRBJ2-1	.	CSARDTAGSYNEQFF	TGCAGTGCTAGAGATACTGCGGGGTCCTACAATGAGCAGTTCTTC
TRBV5-1	many	TRBJ2-5	.	CASSLAAGYQETQYF	TGCGCCAGCAGCTTGGCCGCAGGGTACCAAGAGACCCAGTACTTC
TRBV30	.	TRBJ1-5	.	CAWSSGWGNQPQHF	TGTGCCTGGTCGAGTGGCTGGGGGAATCAGCCCCAGCATTTT
TRBV4-2	many	TRBJ2-1	TRBD2	CASSHPGLAGGESDEQFF	TGTGCCAGCAGCCACCCAGGACTAGCGGGAGGAGAGAGCGATGAGCAGTTCTTC
TRBV27	.	TRBJ2-5	.	CASSLRGGETQYF	TGTGCCAGCAGTTTGAGGGGGGGAGAGACCCAGTACTTC
TRBV13	few	TRBJ2-4	TRBD1	CASSLWTGGAGKNIQYF	TGTGCCAGCAGCCTGTGGACAGGGGGCGCGGGCAAAAACATTCAGTACTTC
TRBV2	.	TRBJ2-7	.	CASNILAPTYEQYF	TGTGCCAGCAATATTCTGGCGCCCACCTACGAGCAGTACTTC
TRBV5-1	many	TRBJ2-1	TRBD1	CASSSTGVGTGNEQFF	TGCGCCAGCAGCTCCACAGGGGTTGGTACAGGGAATGAGCAGTTCTTC
TRBV6-5	few	TRBJ1-1	.	CASSYSLGSSRVTEAFF	TGTGCCAGCAGTTACTCCTTGGGTTCCAGCCGCGTCACTGAAGCTTTCTTT
TRBV2	few	TRBJ2-3	.	CASRAGHSTDTQYF	TGTGCCAGCAGGGCGGGACATAGCACAGATACGCAGTATTTT
TRBV18	many	TRBJ2-5	.	CASSPPVEETQYF	TGTGCCAGCTCACCACCAGTCGAGGAGACCCAGTACTTC
TRBV7-9	many	TRBJ2-1	.	CASSAPVEYEQFF	TGTGCCAGCAGCGCCCCTGTAGAATATGAGCAGTTCTTC
TRBV12-3/TRBV12-4	few	TRBJ2-1	.	CASRSGPPKSQFF	TGTGCCAGCAGGTCGGGACCCCCAAAATCGCAGTTCTTC
TRBV9	few	TRBJ2-1	TRBD2	CASSVLAGNYNEQFF	TGTGCCAGCAGCGTACTAGCGGGGAATTACAATGAGCAGTTCTTC
TRBV4-1	many	TRBJ2-2	TRBD1	CASSQTGASNGGELFF	TGCGCCAGCAGCCAGACAGGGGCCTCCAACGGCGGGGAGCTGTTTTTT
TRBV29-1	many	TRBJ2-1	TRBD2	CSVGVAGGYEQFF	TGCAGCGTTGGGGTAGCGGGAGGCTATGAGCAGTTCTTC
TRBV6-5	few	TRBJ2-5	TRBD1	CASSRTGLETQYF	TGTGCCAGCAGTCGGACAGGTTTAGAGACCCAGTACTTC
TRBV5-6	many	TRBJ2-7	.	CASSLQAAVYEQYF	TGTGCCAGCAGCTTGCAGGCGGCGGTCTACGAGCAGTACTTC
TRBV19	many	TRBJ2-2	TRBD2	CAATSGSVTGELFF	TGTGCCGCAACTAGCGGGAGCGTCACCGGGGAGCTGTTTTTT
TRBV30	few	TRBJ2-6	.	CAWSAFSDGANVLTF	TGTGCCTGGAGTGCATTCAGCGATGGGGCCAACGTCCTGACTTTC
TRBV19	many	TRBJ1-1	.	CASSIEVVNTEAFF	TGTGCCAGTAGTATAGAAGTTGTGAACACTGAAGCTTTCTTT
TRBV20-1	many	TRBJ2-1	TRBD2	CSAIATSGTRNEQFF	TGCAGTGCTATCGCGACTAGCGGGACGAGAAATGAGCAGTTCTTC
TRBV14	many	TRBJ2-3	TRBD2	CASSQWGLGPDTQYF	TGTGCCAGCAGCCAATGGGGACTAGGCCCAGATACGCAGTATTTT
TRBV7-9	many	TRBJ2-7	TRBD1	CASRPGQGYEQYF	TGTGCCAGCAGACCCGGACAGGGCTACGAGCAGTACTTC
TRBV5-1	many	TRBJ2-1	.	CASSSAGRSYNEQFF	TGCGCCAGCAGCTCAGCGGGTCGCTCCTACAATGAGCAGTTCTTC
TRBV20-1	many	TRBJ1-1	TRBD1	CSASSSGQGGMNTEAFF	TGCAGTGCCTCCTCCTCGGGACAGGGGGGCATGAACACTGAAGCTTTCTTT
TRBV5-1	.	TRBJ2-7	TRBD2	CASSQIAGGPSVEQYF	TGCGCCAGCAGTCAGATAGCGGGAGGGCCATCCGTCGAGCAGTACTTC
TRBV7-9	many	TRBJ2-5	.	CASSLVRRTQETQYF	TGTGCCAGCAGCTTAGTGCGACGGACTCAAGAGACCCAGTACTTC
TRBV7-2	many	TRBJ2-1	TRBD2	CASSLGPSGSNEQFF	TGTGCCAGCAGCTTAGGCCCTAGCGGGTCCAATGAGCAGTTCTTC
TRBV21-1	many	TRBJ1-1	.	CATEDRGGAFMNTEAFF	TGTGCCACCGAAGACCGGGGGGGGGCTTTTATGAACACTGAAGCTTTCTTT
TRBV3-1	many	TRBJ2-1	.	CASSHQYNEQFF	TGTGCCAGCAGCCACCAGTACAATGAGCAGTTCTTC
TRBV5-1	many	TRBJ1-2	.	CASSLQQGRYGYTF	TGCGCCAGCAGCTTACAACAGGGCCGCTATGGCTACACCTTC
TRBV5-6	.	TRBJ2-7	.	CASSLGLDEQYF	TGTGCCAGCAGCTTGGGTCTTGACGAGCAGTACTTC
TRBV4-1	few	TRBJ2-1	TRBD2	CASSPGTSGANEQFF	TGCGCCAGCAGCCCCGGGACTAGCGGGGCCAATGAGCAGTTCTTC
TRBV18	many	TRBJ2-4	.	CASSPGISEKNIQYF	TGTGCCAGCTCACCTGGTATATCGGAGAAAAACATTCAGTACTTC
TRBV4-1	.	TRBJ2-3	TRBD1	CASSHVGQGKGGTDTQYF	TGCGCCAGCAGCCATGTAGGACAGGGAAAAGGGGGCACAGATACGCAGTATTTT
TRBV15	few	TRBJ1-1	.	CATSKGAAMNTEAFF	TGTGCCACCAGCAAAGGGGCGGCAATGAACACTGAAGCTTTCTTT
TRBV20-1	many	TRBJ2-7	TRBD1	CSAKAYRGKVYEQYF	TGCAGTGCTAAAGCCTACAGGGGAAAGGTCTACGAGCAGTACTTC